A selection of T cell receptor beta chains follows, all from one sample in a study of cytomegalovirus exposure and HLA in healthy donors. Some clones are missing from TCRdb's copy, which holds only in-frame ones; the method was immunoSEQ multiplex PCR. This sample contains about 49,000 clones. Material for sequencing was PBMCs. The receptors stem from a young man in good health and CMV-seropositive. The CDR3 runs from the conserved cysteine through the conserved F or W. The D gene is left open where the match is weak.

j_gene | d_gene | v_gene | CDR3nt | CDR3aa
TRBJ2-5 | TRBD2 | TRBV6-1 | TGTGCCAGCAGTGAACTAGCGGGAGGGCAAGAGACCCAGTACTTC | CASSELAGGQETQYF
TRBJ1-2 | . | TRBV30 | TGTGCCTGGACAGGGAAAAACTATGGCTACACCTTC | CAWTGKNYGYTF
TRBJ2-1 | TRBD2 | TRBV7-6 | TGTGCCAGCAGCCCCGGGAGGCCCCTTTACAATGAGCAGTTCTTC | CASSPGRPLYNEQFF
TRBJ2-1 | TRBD1 | TRBV11-2 | TGTGCCAGCAGCCCAAGACAGGGCAGGGGGCTGTATGAGCAGTTCTTC | CASSPRQGRGLYEQFF
TRBJ2-3 | TRBD2 | TRBV5-4 | TGTGCCAGCAGCGCAAGGACTAGCGGCCGCACAGATACGCAGTATTTT | CASSARTSGRTDTQYF
TRBJ2-1 | TRBD2 | TRBV19 | TGTGCCAGTAGTCCAACTAGCGGGAGTCATAATGAGCAGTTCTTC | CASSPTSGSHNEQFF
TRBJ1-5 | TRBD1 | TRBV6-9 | TGTGCCAGCAGTCCACGGACAGGGGATCAGCCCCAGCATTTT | CASSPRTGDQPQHF
TRBJ1-1 | . | TRBV14 | TGTGCCAGCAGCCAACAGGCGTTGAACACTGAAGCTTTCTTT | CASSQQALNTEAFF
TRBJ2-4 | . | TRBV2 | TGTGCCAGCAGGATGACAGAAGCCAAAAACATTCAGTACTTC | CASRMTEAKNIQYF
TRBJ1-2 | . | TRBV11-3 | TGTGCCAGCAGCCCGGGGGGGCTTAACTATGGCTACACCTTC | CASSPGGLNYGYTF
TRBJ2-2 | . | TRBV6-5 | TGTGCCAGCAGTTCCCGGTTTGGCGGGGAGCTGTTTTTT | CASSSRFGGELFF
TRBJ1-5 | . | TRBV15 | TGTGCCACCAGCAGAGGGCTCAATCAGCCCCAGCATTTT | CATSRGLNQPQHF
TRBJ1-6 | . | TRBV6-4 | TGTGCCAGCAGTGACACAGGGCGGAATTCACCCCTCCACTTT | CASSDTGRNSPLHF
TRBJ2-2 | . | TRBV4-1 | TGCGCCAGCAGCCAAGATCAATGGAGCGGGGAGCTGTTTTTT | CASSQDQWSGELFF
TRBJ2-7 | TRBD1 | TRBV6-1 | TGTGCCAGCAGTGAAATTATCCGACAGGGAGCCTACGAGCAGTACTTC | CASSEIIRQGAYEQYF
TRBJ1-5 | TRBD1 | TRBV4-1 | TGCGCCAGCAGCCCCGACAGGGTAACTCAGCCCCAGCATTTT | CASSPDRVTQPQHF
TRBJ1-5 | TRBD1 | TRBV28 | TGTGCCAGCAGTTCCCCGACAGGGTGGCGGAATCAGCCCCAGCATTTT | CASSSPTGWRNQPQHF
TRBJ2-7 | TRBD2 | TRBV5-6 | TGTGCCAGCAGCTTAAGAAAACTAGCGGGAACCTACGAGCAGTACTTC | CASSLRKLAGTYEQYF
TRBJ1-5 | . | TRBV30 | TGTGCCTGGAGCGCCCAACAGAATCAGCCCCAGCATTTT | CAWSAQQNQPQHF
TRBJ1-1 | TRBD1 | TRBV4-1 | TGCGCCAGCAGCCAAGGCCGAGACAGGGTAAACACTGAAGCTTTCTTT | CASSQGRDRVNTEAFF
TRBJ2-5 | . | TRBV7-7 | TGTGCTAGCGGTCCGGGACAGCAAGAGACCCAGTACTTC | CASGPGQQETQYF
TRBJ2-5 | . | TRBV30 | TGTGCCTGGAGTATCCGAGGGGGTGTAGAGACCCAGTACTTC | CAWSIRGGVETQYF
TRBJ2-1 | TRBD2 | TRBV11-3 | TGTGCCAGCAGCTTAGAAGGGACTAGCGGGAGGATAATAGGGAATGAGCAGTTCTTC | CASSLEGTSGRIIGNEQFF
TRBJ2-1 | . | TRBV10-1 | TGCGCCAGCAGTAAGGGCAGGGTTTCCAATGAGCAGTTCTTC | CASSKGRVSNEQFF
TRBJ1-1 | . | TRBV19 | TGTGCCAGTAGTATTCGCGGGGAAACTGAAGCTTTCTTT | CASSIRGETEAFF
TRBJ2-7 | . | TRBV6-5 | TGTGCCAGCAGTTACGGGGGCCTGGGCTCCTACGAGCAGTACTTC | CASSYGGLGSYEQYF
TRBJ2-1 | TRBD1 | TRBV29-1 | TGCAGCGTTGCGAAACCGGGACAGCCTATAACCTACAATGAGCAGTTCTTC | CSVAKPGQPITYNEQFF
TRBJ1-2 | TRBD1 | TRBV2 | TGTGCCAGCAGTGGGGGACAGGGGGCGAGAGGCTACACCTTC | CASSGGQGARGYTF
TRBJ2-3 | TRBD2 | TRBV9 | TGTGCCAGCAGCGTCCGGGGACTAGCGTACAGCACAGATACGCAGTATTTT | CASSVRGLAYSTDTQYF
TRBJ2-7 | . | TRBV4-2 | TGTGCCAGCAGCCAAGACGTCTCCTACGAGCAGTACTTC | CASSQDVSYEQYF
TRBJ1-6 | TRBD1 | TRBV4-1 | TGCGCCAGCAGCCAAGAAGGGGGCGGGTCACCCCTCCACTTT | CASSQEGGGSPLHF
TRBJ2-1 | TRBD2 | TRBV19 | TGTGCCACCGCCCCTGGGGGGGTTGAGCAGTTCTTC | CATAPGGVEQFF
TRBJ2-5 | TRBD2 | TRBV5-4 | TGTGCCAGCAGCTTGGCCACTAGCGCCCAAGAGACCCAGTACTTC | CASSLATSAQETQYF
TRBJ1-2 | . | TRBV6-4 | TGTGCCAGCAGTAAACTACTCTTGGTGAGTGGCTACACCTTC | CASSKLLLVSGYTF
TRBJ2-2 | TRBD2 | TRBV4-2 | TGTGCCAGCAGCCAAAGTGCGCTAGCGGGAGTATCTGGGGAGCTGTTTTTT | CASSQSALAGVSGELFF